The 3 T cell receptor beta chains below all came from one sample that was sequenced in a study of beta chain features in type 1 diabetes. Sequenced material consisted of expressed TCRB transcripts (all of the isolated RNA was reverse transcribed). Libraries were prepared by immunoSEQ multiplex PCR; TCRdb keeps only in-frame clonotypes and omits some of them. The sample consists of about 620,000 clones, 15% to 18% of them appearing once. Sequenced material: naive CD4+ T cells from blood. These receptors all stem from a man between 18 and 35 years old in good health.

The chain recombines TRBV7-9 with TRBJ1-1; D unresolved. Germline V gives CDR1 SEHNR, CDR2 FQNEAQ (reference sequence). The CDR3 runs to 12 residues. With 3 bases removed from V and 10 bases from J, the gap between germline ends came to 12 bases. The CDR3 region is CASSLQALGAFF. In nucleotides, the CDR3 is TGTGCCAGCAGCTTGCAGGCCCTGGGAGCTTTCTTT.

This clone was detected a few times. V usage is TRBV21-1 and J usage is TRBJ1-3. TRBV21-1 is an annotated pseudogene. This CDR3 is built from 15 residues. This chain's CDR3 is CASSRKTFSGNTIYF. DNA of the CDR3: TGTGCCAGCAGCAGAAAGACCTTCTCTGGAAACACCATATATTTT.

This clone was observed a few times. The chain carries TRBV19 and TRBJ1-5; 9 bases agree with TRBD1. With 5 bases clipped from V and 6 bases from J, the junction kept 8 bases outside the gene matches. The CDR3 has 15 residues. Germline V gene sequence: CDR1 LNHDA, CDR2 SQIVND (reference sequence). The CDR3 here is CASSVDRGGGQPQHF. DNA for the CDR3: TGTGCCAGTAGTGTGGACAGGGGAGGCGGTCAGCCCCAGCATTTT.